This T cell receptor beta chain is drawn from a study of regulatory T cells in long-lasting Graves disease. Arm-PCR of CDR3 regions with iRepertoire HTBI primers generated TCR beta libraries. Using its own MiXCR run on the multiplex PCR reads, TCRdb lists one record per CDR3 protein. The top ten clones hold roughly 29% of a sample with a few hundred thousand distinct CDR3 sequences, 15% to 20% of them seen once. This CDR3 spans 19 amino acids. Trimming removed 1 base from V and 0 bases from J; junction bases left unmatched: 10. From germline, CDR1 is SGDLS and CDR2 YYNGEE. Documented time point: newly diagnosed GD, antithyroid drugs for less than 3 months. PBMC-extracted RNA yielded the TCR library. These data were also reused for a study on T cells in Graves' hyperthyroidism and ophthalmopathy.

The receptor comes from a man between 40 and 49 years old with Graves disease. The sequencing here drew on peripheral blood mononuclear cells (PBMCs), taken at new diagnosis, from a patient treated with antithyroid drugs. The V gene is TRBV9, the J gene TRBJ2-2; 9 nucleotides line up with TRBD2. Here the CDR3 DNA reads TGTGCCAGCAGCGTAAGGGGACTAGCTCCCCTAGCGAACACCGGGGAGCTGTTTTTT. Translating it yields CASSVRGLAPLANTGELFF.